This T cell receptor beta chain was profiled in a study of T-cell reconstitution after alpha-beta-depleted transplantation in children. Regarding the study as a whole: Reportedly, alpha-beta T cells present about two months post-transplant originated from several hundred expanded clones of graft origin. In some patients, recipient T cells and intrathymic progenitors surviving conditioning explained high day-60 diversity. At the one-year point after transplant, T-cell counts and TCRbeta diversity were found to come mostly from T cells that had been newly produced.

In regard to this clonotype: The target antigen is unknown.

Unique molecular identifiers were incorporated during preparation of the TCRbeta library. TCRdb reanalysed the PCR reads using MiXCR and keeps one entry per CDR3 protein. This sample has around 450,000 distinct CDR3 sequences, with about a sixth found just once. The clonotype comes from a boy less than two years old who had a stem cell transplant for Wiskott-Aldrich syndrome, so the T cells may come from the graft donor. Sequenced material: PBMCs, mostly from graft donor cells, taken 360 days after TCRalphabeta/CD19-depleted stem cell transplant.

In nucleotides, the CDR3 is TGCGCCAGCAGCCAAGTGTGGGGGCGGGAGCGCCCCGGGGAGCTGTTTTTT. Encoded protein: CASSQVWGRERPGELFF. The chain couples TRBV4-3 to TRBJ2-2; possible D gene TRBD2, 7 bases. This CDR3 is built from 17 residues. The V end was cut by 1 base, the J end by 6 bases, with 18 bases between. The germline V gene has CDR1 LGHNA and CDR2 YSLEER.